One and the same sample provided the 5 T cell receptor beta chains below, sequenced in a study of blood T cell repertoires in COVID-19. TCRdb keeps only in-frame clones here, not all; method: immunoSEQ multiplex PCR. The sample lists about 250,000 clones, 75% to 90% occurring once. Sequenced input: PBMCs or T cells enriched from blood (not recorded which). These receptors all come from a woman younger than 35 who had recovered from COVID-19.

The chain uses TRBV28 and TRBJ1-1, with D possibly TRBD1 on 5 matching bases. The CDR3 is 13 residues long. V was clipped by 6 bases and J by 7 bases, with 15 bases between them. The germline V gene has CDR1 MDHEN and CDR2 SYDVKM. The CDR3 bases are TGTGCCAGCAGAACGGGACTTTCAGATGAAGCTTTCTTT. It is translated as CASRTGLSDEAFF.

The chain couples TRBV2 to TRBJ1-2, with D tentatively TRBD1 (5 bases). Looked up from germline, CDR1 is SNHLY and CDR2 is FYNNEI. The CDR3 is 12 residues long. V was pared by 11 bases and J by 4 bases, with 14 bases between. For the CDR3, the DNA is TGTGCCGCGGCTCAGGGTGGCTATGGCTACACCTTC. This codes for CAAAQGGYGYTF.

This clone was detected only a few times. The chain employs TRBV10-3 and TRBJ1-5; a possible D gene is TRBD1 (6 bases). Trimming removed 5 bases from V and 1 base from J, with 9 bases in between. CDR3 length equals 14 residues. Germline loops: CDR1 ENHRY, CDR2 SYGVKD. CDR3 protein: CAISQDSSNQPQHF. CDR3 DNA: TGTGCCATCAGTCAGGACAGCAGCAATCAGCCCCAGCATTTT.

The chain couples TRBV29-1 to TRBJ1-3; D not resolved. This CDR3 is built from 12 residues. Germline CDR1 is SQVTM and CDR2 is ANQGSEA. V lost 5 bases, J lost 1 base, and 6 bases lay in between. The CDR3 sequence: CSVQVSGNTIYF. CDR3 bases: TGCAGCGTTCAGGTATCTGGAAACACCATATATTTT.

V usage is TRBV4-1 and J usage is TRBJ1-5; D is possibly TRBD1 (6 bases). There are 20 residues in the CDR3. In germline, CDR1 is MGHRA, CDR2 YSYEKL. V was clipped by 1 base and J by 3 bases, with 25 bases between them. The CDR3 region is CASSQADYKGVGGYNQPQHF. For the CDR3, the DNA is TGCGCCAGCAGCCAAGCTGACTATAAGGGGGTAGGCGGTTACAATCAGCCCCAGCATTTT.